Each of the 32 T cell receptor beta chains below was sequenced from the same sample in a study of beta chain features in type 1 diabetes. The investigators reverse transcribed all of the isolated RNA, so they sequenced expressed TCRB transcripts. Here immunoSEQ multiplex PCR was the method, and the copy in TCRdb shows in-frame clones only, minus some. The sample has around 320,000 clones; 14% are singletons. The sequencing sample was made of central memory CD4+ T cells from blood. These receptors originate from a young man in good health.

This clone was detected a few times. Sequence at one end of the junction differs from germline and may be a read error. CDR3 protein: CASSSGRTWGETQYF. CDR3 DNA sequence: TGTGCTAGCAGCTCGGGACGGACTTGGGGAGAGACCCAGTACTTC. V usage is TRBV7-3 and J usage is TRBJ2-5; D possibly matches TRBD1 or TRBD2 (5 bases each). The germline CDR1 and CDR2 sequences are SGHTA and FQGTGA. The CDR3 contains 15 residues.

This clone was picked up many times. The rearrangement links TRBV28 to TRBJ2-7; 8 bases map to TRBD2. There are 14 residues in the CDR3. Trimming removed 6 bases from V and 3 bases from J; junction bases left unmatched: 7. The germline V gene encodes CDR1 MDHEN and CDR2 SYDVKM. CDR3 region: CASRSSGLNYEQYV. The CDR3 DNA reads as TGTGCCAGCAGATCTAGCGGGTTGAACTACGAGCAGTACGTC.

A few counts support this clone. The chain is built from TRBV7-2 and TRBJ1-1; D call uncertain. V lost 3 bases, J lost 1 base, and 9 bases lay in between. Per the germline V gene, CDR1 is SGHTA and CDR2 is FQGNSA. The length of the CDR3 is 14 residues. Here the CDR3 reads CASSFSKGNTEAFF. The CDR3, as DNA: TGTGCCAGCAGCTTCTCGAAGGGGAACACTGAAGCTTTCTTT.

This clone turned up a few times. The CDR3 here is CASGGWFGATNEKLFF. For the CDR3, the DNA is TGTGCCAGCGGGGGCTGGTTCGGTGCAACTAATGAAAAACTGTTTTTT. V usage is TRBV27 and J usage is TRBJ1-4; possibly TRBD1 for D (6 bases). Germline V gene data show CDR1 as MNHEY and CDR2 as SMNVEV (reference sequence). V shed 8 bases and J shed 0 bases, with 16 bases lying between them. The length of the CDR3 is 16 residues.

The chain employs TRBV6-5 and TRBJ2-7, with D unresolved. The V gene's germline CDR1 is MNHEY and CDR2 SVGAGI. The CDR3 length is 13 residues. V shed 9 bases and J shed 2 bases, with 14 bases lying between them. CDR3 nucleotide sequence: TGTGCCAGTAAGTCTGGGTCCGCCTACGAGCAGTACTTC. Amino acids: CASKSGSAYEQYF.

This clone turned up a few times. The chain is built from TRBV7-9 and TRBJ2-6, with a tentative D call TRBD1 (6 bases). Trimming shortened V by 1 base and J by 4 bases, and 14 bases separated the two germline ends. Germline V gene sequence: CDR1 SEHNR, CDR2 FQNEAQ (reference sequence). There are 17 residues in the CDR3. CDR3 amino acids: CASSLGRQVSGANVLTF. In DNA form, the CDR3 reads TGTGCCAGCAGCTTAGGAAGACAGGTTTCGGGGGCCAACGTCCTGACTTTC. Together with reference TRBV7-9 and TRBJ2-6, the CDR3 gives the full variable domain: DTGVSQNPRHKITKRGQNVTFRCDPISEHNRLYWYRQTLGQGPEFLTYFQNEAQLEKSRLLSDRFSAERPKGSFSTLEIQRTEQGDSAMYLCASSLGRQVSGANVLTFGAGSRLTVL.

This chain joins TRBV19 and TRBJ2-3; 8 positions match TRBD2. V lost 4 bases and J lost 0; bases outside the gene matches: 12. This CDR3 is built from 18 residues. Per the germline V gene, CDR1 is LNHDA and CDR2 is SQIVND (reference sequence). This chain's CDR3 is CASSTGRGGTRSTDTQYF. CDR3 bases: TGTGCCAGTAGTACGGGTCGGGGAGGGACTAGGAGCACAGATACGCAGTATTTT.

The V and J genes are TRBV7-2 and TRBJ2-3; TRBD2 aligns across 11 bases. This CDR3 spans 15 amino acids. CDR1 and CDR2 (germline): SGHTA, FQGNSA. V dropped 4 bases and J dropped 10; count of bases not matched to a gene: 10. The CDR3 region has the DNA TGTGCCAGCAGCTCCGACCTAGCGGGGGGTACTGCGCAGTATTTT. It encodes CASSSDLAGGTAQYF. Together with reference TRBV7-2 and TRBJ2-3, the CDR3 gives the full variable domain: GAGVSQSPSNKVTEKGKDVELRCDPISGHTALYWYRQSLGQGLEFLIYFQGNSAPDKSGLPSDRFSAERTGGSVSTLTIQRTQQEDSAVYLCASSSDLAGGTAQYFGPGTRLTVL.

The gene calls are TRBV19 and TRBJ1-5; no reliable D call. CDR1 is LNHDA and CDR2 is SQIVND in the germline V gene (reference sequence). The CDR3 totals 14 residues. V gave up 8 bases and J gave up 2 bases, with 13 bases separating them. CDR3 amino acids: CASLRGWGNQPQHF. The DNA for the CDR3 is TGTGCCAGTCTCCGGGGTTGGGGCAATCAGCCCCAGCATTTT. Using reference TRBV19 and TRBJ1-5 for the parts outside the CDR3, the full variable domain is DGGITQSPKYLFRKEGQNVTLSCEQNLNHDAMYWYRQDPGQGLRLIYYSQIVNDFQKGDIAEGYSVSREKKESFPLTVTSAQKNPTAFYLCASLRGWGNQPQHFGDGTRLSIL.

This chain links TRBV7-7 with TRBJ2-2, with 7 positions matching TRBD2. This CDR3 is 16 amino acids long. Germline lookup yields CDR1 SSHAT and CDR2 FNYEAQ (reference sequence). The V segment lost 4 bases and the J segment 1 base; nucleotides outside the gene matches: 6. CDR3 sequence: CASSSLRGENTGELFF. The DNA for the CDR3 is TGTGCCAGCAGCTCCTTACGGGGGGAGAACACCGGGGAGCTGTTTTTT.

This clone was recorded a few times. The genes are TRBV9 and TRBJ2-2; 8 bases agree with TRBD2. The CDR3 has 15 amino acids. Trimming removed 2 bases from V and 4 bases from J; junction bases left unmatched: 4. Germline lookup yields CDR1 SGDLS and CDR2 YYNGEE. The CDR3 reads CASSVSGTGTGELFF. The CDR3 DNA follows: TGTGCCAGCAGCGTTAGCGGGACCGGCACCGGGGAGCTGTTTTTT.

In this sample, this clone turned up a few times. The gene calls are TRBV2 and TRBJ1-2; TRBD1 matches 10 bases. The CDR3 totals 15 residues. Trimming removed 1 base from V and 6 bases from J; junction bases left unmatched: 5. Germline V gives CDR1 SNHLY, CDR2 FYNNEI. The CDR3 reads CASSEGRTGGNGYTF. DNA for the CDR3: TGTGCCAGCAGTGAAGGAAGGACAGGGGGAAATGGCTACACCTTC.

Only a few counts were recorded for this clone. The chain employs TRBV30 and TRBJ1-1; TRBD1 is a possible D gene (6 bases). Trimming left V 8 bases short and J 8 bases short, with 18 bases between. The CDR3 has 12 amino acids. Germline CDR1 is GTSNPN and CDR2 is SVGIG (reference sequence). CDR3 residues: CASTPDRSEAFF. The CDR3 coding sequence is TGTGCCAGCACCCCAGACAGGAGCGAAGCTTTCTTT.

CDR3 amino acids: CSVEGPGSGGWETQYF. CDR3 nucleotides: TGCAGCGTTGAAGGTCCCGGTAGCGGGGGATGGGAGACCCAGTACTTC. This chain uses TRBV29-1 with TRBJ2-5; 9 bases map to TRBD2. Germline CDR1 SQVTM, CDR2 ANQGSEA. V shed 1 base, J shed 5 bases, and the junction held 11 bases outside the gene matches. This CDR3 is built from 16 residues.

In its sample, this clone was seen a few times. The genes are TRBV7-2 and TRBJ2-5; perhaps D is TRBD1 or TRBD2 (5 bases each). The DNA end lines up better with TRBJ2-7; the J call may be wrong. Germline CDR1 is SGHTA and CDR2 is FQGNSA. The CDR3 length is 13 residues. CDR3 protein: CASSLGVSYEQYF. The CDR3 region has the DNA TGTGCCAGCAGCTTGGGGGTATCCTACGAGCAGTACTTC.

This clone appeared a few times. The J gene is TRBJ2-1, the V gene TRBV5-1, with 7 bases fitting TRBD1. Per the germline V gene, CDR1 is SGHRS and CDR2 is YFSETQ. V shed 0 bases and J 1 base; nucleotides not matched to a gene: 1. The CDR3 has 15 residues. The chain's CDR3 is CASSLEGASYNEQFF. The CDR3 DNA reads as TGCGCCAGCAGCTTGGAGGGGGCATCCTACAATGAGCAGTTCTTC.

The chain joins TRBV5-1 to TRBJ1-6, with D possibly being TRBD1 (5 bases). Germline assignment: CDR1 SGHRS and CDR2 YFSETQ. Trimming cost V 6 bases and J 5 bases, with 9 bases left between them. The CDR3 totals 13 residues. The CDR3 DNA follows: TGCGCCAGCACCCAGGGAAATAATTCACCCCTCCACTTT. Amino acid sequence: CASTQGNNSPLHF.

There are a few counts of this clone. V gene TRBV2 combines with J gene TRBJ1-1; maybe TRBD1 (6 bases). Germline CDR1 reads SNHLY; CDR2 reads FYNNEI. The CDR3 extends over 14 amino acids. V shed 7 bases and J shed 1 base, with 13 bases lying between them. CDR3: CASTPDRWNTEAFF. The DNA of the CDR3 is TGTGCCAGCACCCCGGACAGATGGAACACTGAAGCTTTCTTT. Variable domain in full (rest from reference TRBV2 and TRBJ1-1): EPEVTQTPSHQVTQMGQEVILRCVPISNHLYFYWYRQILGQKVEFLVSFYNNEISEKSEIFDDQFSVERPDGSNFTLKIRSTKLEDSAMYFCASTPDRWNTEAFFGQGTRLTVV.

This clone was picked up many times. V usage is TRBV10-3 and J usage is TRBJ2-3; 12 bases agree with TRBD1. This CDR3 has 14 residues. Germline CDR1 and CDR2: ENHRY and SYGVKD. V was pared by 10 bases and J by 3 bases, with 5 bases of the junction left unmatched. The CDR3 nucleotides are TGTGCCAGCGGGGGACAGGGGGCAACAGATACGCAGTATTTT. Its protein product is CASGGQGATDTQYF.

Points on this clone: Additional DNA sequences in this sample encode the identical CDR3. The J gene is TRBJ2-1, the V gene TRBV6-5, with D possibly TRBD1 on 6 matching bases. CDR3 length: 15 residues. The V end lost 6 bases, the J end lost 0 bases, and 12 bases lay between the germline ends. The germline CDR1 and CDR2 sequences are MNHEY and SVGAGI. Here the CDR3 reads CASSPDRSSYNEQFF. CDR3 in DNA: TGTGCCAGCAGCCCCGACAGGAGCTCCTACAATGAGCAGTTCTTC.

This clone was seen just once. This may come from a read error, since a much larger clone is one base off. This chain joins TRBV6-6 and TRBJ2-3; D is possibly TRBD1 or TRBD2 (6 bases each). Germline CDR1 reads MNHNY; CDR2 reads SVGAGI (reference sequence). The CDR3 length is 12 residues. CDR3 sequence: CASSWGADTQYF. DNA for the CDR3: TGTGCCAGCAGCTGGGGGGCAGACACGCAGTATTTT.

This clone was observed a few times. CDR3 nucleotide sequence: TGTGCCAGCAGAGAACAGGAGCTTAATTCACCCCTCCACTTT. Its protein is CASREQELNSPLHF. The genes are TRBV6-1 and TRBJ1-6, with D possibly being TRBD1 (5 bases). Germline assignment: CDR1 MNHNS and CDR2 SASEGT. The CDR3 contains 14 residues. The V end was cut by 6 bases, the J end by 6 bases, with 12 bases between.

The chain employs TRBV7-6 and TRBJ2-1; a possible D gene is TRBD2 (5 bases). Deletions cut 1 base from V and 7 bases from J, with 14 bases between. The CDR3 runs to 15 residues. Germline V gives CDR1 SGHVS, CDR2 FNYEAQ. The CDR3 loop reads CASSLVESSLNEQFF. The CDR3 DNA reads TGTGCCAGCAGCTTAGTAGAGTCTAGCTTGAATGAGCAGTTCTTC.

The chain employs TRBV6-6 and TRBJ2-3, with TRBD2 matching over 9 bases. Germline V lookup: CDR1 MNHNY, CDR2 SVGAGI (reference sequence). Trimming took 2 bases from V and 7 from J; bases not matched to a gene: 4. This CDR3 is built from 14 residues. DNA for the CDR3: TGTGCCAGCAGTTACGGCGGGGGGGCCTATACGCAGTATTTT. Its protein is CASSYGGGAYTQYF.

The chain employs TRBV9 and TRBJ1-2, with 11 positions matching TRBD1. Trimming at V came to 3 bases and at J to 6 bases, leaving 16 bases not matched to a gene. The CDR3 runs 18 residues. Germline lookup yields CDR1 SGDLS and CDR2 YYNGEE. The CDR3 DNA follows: TGTGCCAGCAGCGCCGTCACCGTATGGACAGGGGGCGGCAATGGCTACACCTTC. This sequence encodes CASSAVTVWTGGGNGYTF.

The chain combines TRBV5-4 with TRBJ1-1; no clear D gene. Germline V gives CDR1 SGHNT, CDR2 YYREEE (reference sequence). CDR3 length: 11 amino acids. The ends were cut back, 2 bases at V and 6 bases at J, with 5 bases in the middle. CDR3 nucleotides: TGTGCCAGCAGCTTTTTGTCTGAAGCTTTCTTT. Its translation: CASSFLSEAFF.

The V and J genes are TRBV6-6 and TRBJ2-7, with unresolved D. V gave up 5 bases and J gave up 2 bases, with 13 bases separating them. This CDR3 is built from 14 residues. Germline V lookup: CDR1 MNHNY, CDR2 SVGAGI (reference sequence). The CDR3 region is CASSRLTGTYEQYV. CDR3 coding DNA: TGTGCCAGCAGTAGGCTAACCGGTACCTACGAGCAGTACGTC.

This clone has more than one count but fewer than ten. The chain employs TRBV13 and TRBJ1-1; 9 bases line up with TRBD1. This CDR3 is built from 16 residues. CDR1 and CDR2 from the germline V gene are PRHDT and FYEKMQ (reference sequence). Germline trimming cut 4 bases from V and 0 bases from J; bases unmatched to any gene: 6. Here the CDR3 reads CASSSRTGAMNTEAFF. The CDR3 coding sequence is TGTGCCAGCAGCTCCCGGACAGGGGCAATGAACACTGAAGCTTTCTTT. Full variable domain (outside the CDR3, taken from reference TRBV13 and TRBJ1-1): AAGVIQSPRHLIKEKRETATLKCYPIPRHDTVYWYQQGPGQDPQFLISFYEKMQSDKGSIPDRFSAQQFSDYHSELNMSSLELGDSALYFCASSSRTGAMNTEAFFGQGTRLTVV.

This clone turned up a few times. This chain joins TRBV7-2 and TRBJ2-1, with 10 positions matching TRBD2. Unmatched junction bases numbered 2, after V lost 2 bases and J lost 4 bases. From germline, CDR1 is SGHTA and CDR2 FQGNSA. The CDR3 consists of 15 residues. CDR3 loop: CASSLSGGAYNEQFF. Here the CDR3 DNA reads TGTGCCAGCAGCTTAAGCGGGGGGGCTTACAATGAGCAGTTCTTC.

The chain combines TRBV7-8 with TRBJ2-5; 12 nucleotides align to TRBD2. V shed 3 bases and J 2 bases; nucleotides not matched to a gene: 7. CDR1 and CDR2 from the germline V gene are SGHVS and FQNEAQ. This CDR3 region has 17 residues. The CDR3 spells CASSFPLAGGSQETQYF. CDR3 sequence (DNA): TGTGCCAGCAGCTTCCCACTAGCGGGAGGTAGTCAAGAGACCCAGTACTTC.

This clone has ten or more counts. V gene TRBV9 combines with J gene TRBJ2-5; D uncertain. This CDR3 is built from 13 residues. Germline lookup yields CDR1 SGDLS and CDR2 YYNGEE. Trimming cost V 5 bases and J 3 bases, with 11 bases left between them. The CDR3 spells CASSPYSEETQYF. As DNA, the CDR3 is TGTGCCAGCAGTCCCTACAGTGAAGAGACCCAGTACTTC.

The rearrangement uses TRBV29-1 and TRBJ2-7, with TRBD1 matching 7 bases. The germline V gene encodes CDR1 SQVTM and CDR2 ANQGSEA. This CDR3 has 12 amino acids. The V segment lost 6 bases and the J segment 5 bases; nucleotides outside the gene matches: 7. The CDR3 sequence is CSVGRQGNEQYF. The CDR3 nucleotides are TGCAGCGTGGGGAGACAGGGAAACGAGCAGTACTTC.